This TCR beta chain originates from a study of cytomegalovirus exposure and HLA in healthy donors. The PCR ran on 60 Vbeta and 13 Jbeta primers. Per the original methods: The count from a later analysis was tens of millions of unique TCR beta chains, roughly 11 million of them shared. Only in-frame clones appear in the TCRdb table, and some are missing; sequencing was by immunoSEQ multiplex PCR. V and J calls and clone size are given by that table; D and trimming were obtained from the DNA. The repertoire consists of about 78,000 clones, with approximately 80% occurring once and the leading ten covering around 25%. CDR3 length: 13 amino acids. Trimming at V came to 5 bases and at J to 6 bases, leaving 4 bases not matched to a gene. From germline, CDR1 is PRHDT and CDR2 FYEKMQ (reference sequence).

The clonotype originates from a woman in her 50s in good health and CMV-seropositive. Material: PBMCs. V is TRBV13 and J is TRBJ1-1, with 9 bases identical to TRBD1. CDR3 sequence (DNA): TGTGCCAGCAGCCCCCGGGACAGGGCTGAAGCTTTCTTT. Protein product: CASSPRDRAEAFF.